The 13 T cell receptor beta chains presented below share a single source sample, sequenced in a study of T cells in Graves' hyperthyroidism and ophthalmopathy. The investigators amplified TCR beta CDR3 regions from RNA transcripts. An initial round of RT-PCR targeting the TCR CDR3 relied on the HTBI primer set. TCRdb re-called the multiplex PCR reads through MiXCR, storing one row per CDR3 protein. The repertoire holds almost 600,000 distinct CDR3 sequences, with 14% as singletons. Sample: blood. The receptors stem from a woman in her twenties or thirties with Graves' hyperthyroidism that later progressed to Graves' ophthalmopathy.

V and J are TRBV18 and TRBJ1-5; possible D gene TRBD1, 6 bases. CDR1 KGHSH and CDR2 LQKENI come from the germline V gene. This CDR3 spans 17 amino acids. V lost 6 bases, J lost 0 bases, and 18 bases lay in between. As DNA, the CDR3 is TGTGCCAGCTCCCGGGACATTCCCTCGGGTAGCAATCAGCCCCAGCATTTT. It codes for CASSRDIPSGSNQPQHF.

The chain couples TRBV18 to TRBJ1-5; TRBD1 matches at 10 bases. CDR1 is KGHSH, CDR2 LQKENI, per germline. The length of the CDR3 is 16 residues. Trimming cost V 3 bases and J 7 bases; bases outside gene matches: 9. As DNA, the CDR3 is TGTGCCAGCTCACCCGAAAGGACAGGGGGTAACCAGCCCCAGCATTTT. It specifies CASSPERTGGNQPQHF.

This clonotype was counted ten times or more. The rearrangement uses TRBV20-1 and TRBJ2-1, with a tentative D call TRBD1 (5 bases). The CDR3 sequence is 11 residues long. The germline V gene encodes CDR1 DFQATT and CDR2 SNEGSKA (reference sequence). Trimming stripped 4 bases from V and 10 bases from J, with 11 bases between. The CDR3 DNA reads as TGCAGTGCTAACCAGGACATCGAGCAGTTCTTC. Its protein product is CSANQDIEQFF.

This clonotype occurred many times. The chain is built from TRBV11-1 and TRBJ2-1; 9 bases are shared with TRBD1. Germline V CDR1 and CDR2: SGHAT, FQDESV (reference sequence). This CDR3 region has 15 residues. The trim removed 5 bases at V and 8 bases at J, leaving 10 bases unmatched. CDR3 in amino acids: CASSPGGTGIYEQFF. As DNA, the CDR3 is TGTGCCAGCAGCCCCGGCGGGACAGGGATCTATGAGCAGTTCTTC.

This rearrangement joins TRBV5-4 to TRBJ1-2; D gene uncertain. V shed 0 bases and J shed 4 bases, with 13 bases lying between them. The CDR3 loop spans 15 amino acids. Germline CDR1 SGHNT, CDR2 YYREEE (reference sequence). CDR3 DNA sequence: TGTGCCAGCAGCTTGGTTATAGGCCAGACCTATGGCTACACCTTC. Its translation is CASSLVIGQTYGYTF.

This clonotype was seen at least ten times. The chain is built from TRBV11-3 and TRBJ2-3, with 7 bases fitting TRBD1. CDR3 length: 16 residues. The V segment lost 0 bases and the J segment 6 bases; nucleotides outside the gene matches: 9. Germline V gives CDR1 SGHNT, CDR2 YENEEA. The CDR3 loop reads CASSLDLGTDSDTQYF. CDR3 DNA: TGTGCCAGCAGCTTAGATCTTGGGACAGATTCCGATACGCAGTATTTT.

In this sample, this clonotype turned up many times. The rearrangement uses TRBV2 and TRBJ2-7; D tentatively fits TRBD1 or TRBD2 (7 bases each). Germline lookup yields CDR1 SNHLY and CDR2 FYNNEI. The CDR3 spans 15 residues. Between the trimmed V and J ends, which lost 8 bases and 2 bases, there was a span of 19 bases. CDR3 sequence: CASAGDAGGAYEQYF. The DNA of the CDR3 is TGTGCCAGCGCGGGGGATGCAGGGGGGGCCTACGAGCAGTACTTC. The full variable domain, rest sourced from reference TRBV2 and TRBJ2-7, is EPEVTQTPSHQVTQMGQEVILRCVPISNHLYFYWYRQILGQKVEFLVSFYNNEISEKSEIFDDQFSVERPDGSNFTLKIRSTKLEDSAMYFCASAGDAGGAYEQYFGPGTRLTVT.

There are many counts of this clonotype. The genes are TRBV20-1 and TRBJ1-2; 7 nucleotides match TRBD1. The CDR3 runs 14 residues. With 3 bases clipped from V and 7 bases from J, the junction kept 11 bases outside the gene matches. Germline loops: CDR1 DFQATT, CDR2 SNEGSKA (reference sequence). CDR3 in DNA: TGCAGTGCTAGCAAGACAGGGACCATCTCTGGCTACACCTTC. This gives the protein CSASKTGTISGYTF.

This clonotype has more than one count but fewer than ten. The chain joins TRBV6-2 or TRBV6-3 to TRBJ1-5; 9 bases are a match to TRBD1. The germline V gene has CDR1 MNHEY and CDR2 SVGEGT. There are 18 residues in the CDR3. Germline trimming cut 7 bases from V and 1 base from J; bases unmatched to any gene: 14. The CDR3 sequence is CASTRSLQGAASNQPQHF. The CDR3, as DNA: TGTGCCAGCACCCGGAGCTTACAGGGGGCCGCGAGCAATCAGCCCCAGCATTTT.

As concerns this clonotype: This could be a read error, since a much larger clone is one nucleotide away. J is TRBJ2-1 and V is TRBV29-1, with D possibly being TRBD2 (6 bases). Between the trimmed V and J ends, which lost 1 base and 6 bases, there was a span of 16 bases. Looked up from germline, CDR1 is SQVTM and CDR2 is ANQGSEA. The CDR3 is 15 residues long. CDR3 region: CSVEGSGVSVNEQFF. The CDR3 nucleotides read TGCAGCGTTGAAGGGTCGGGAGTGTCCGTCAATGAGCAGTTCTTC.

In its sample, this clonotype was seen many times. The V gene is TRBV27, the J gene TRBJ2-3; D remains unclear. V was trimmed by 0 bases and J by 1 base, leaving 5 bases between them. Looked up from germline, CDR1 is MNHEY and CDR2 is SMNVEV (reference sequence). This CDR3 has 14 amino acids. The CDR3, as DNA: TGTGCCAGCAGTTTATCGGAAGGCACAGATACGCAGTATTTT. Translated, it gives CASSLSEGTDTQYF.

This clonotype was detected ten times or more. This sequence joins TRBV30 and TRBJ2-5, with unresolved D. This CDR3 spans 11 amino acids. The V end was cut by 1 base, the J end by 9 bases, with 9 bases between. The germline V gene encodes CDR1 GTSNPN and CDR2 SVGIG (reference sequence). CDR3 residues: CAWSEGAPQYF. The CDR3 DNA sequence: TGTGCCTGGAGTGAGGGTGCTCCCCAGTACTTC.

This clonotype has ten or more counts. The rearrangement links TRBV11-2 to TRBJ2-3; the match to TRBD2 covers 7 bases. V was pared by 4 bases and J by 6 bases, with 10 bases of the junction left unmatched. CDR1 is SGHAT, CDR2 FQNNGV, per germline. This CDR3 contains 15 residues. The CDR3 DNA reads as TGTGCCAGCAGCTCGTCGCGGGAGACGGGGGATACGCAGTATTTT. It translates to CASSSSRETGDTQYF. The entire variable domain, with the rest obtained from reference TRBV11-2 and TRBJ2-3, is as follows: EAGVAQSPRYKIIEKRQSVAFWCNPISGHATLYWYQQILGQGPKLLIQFQNNGVVDDSQLPKDRFSAERLKGVDSTLKIQPAKLEDSAVYLCASSSSRETGDTQYFGPGTRLTVL.